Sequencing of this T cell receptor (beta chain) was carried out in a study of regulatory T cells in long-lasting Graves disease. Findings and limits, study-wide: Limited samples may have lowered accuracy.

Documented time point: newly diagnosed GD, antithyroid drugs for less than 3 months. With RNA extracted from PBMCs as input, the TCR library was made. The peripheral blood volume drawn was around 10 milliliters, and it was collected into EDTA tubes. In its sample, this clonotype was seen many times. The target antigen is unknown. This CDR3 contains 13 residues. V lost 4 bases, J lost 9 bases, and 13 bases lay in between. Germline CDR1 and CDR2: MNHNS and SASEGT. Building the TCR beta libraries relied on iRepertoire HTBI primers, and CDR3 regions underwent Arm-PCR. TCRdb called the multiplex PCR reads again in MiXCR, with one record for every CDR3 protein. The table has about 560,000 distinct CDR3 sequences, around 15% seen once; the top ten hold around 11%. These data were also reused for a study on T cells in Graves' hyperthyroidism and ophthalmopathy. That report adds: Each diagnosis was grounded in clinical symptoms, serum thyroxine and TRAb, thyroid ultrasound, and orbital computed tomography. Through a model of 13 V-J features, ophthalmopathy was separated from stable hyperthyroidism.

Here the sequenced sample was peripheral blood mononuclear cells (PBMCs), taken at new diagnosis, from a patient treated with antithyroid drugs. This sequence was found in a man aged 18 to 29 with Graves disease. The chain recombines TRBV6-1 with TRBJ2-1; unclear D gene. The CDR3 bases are TGTGCCAGCAGTGGCCCCATGGCGCTTGAGCAGTTCTTC. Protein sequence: CASSGPMALEQFF.